This is a list of T cell receptor beta chains from one sample in a study of blood T cell repertoires in COVID-19. Sequenced by immunoSEQ multiplex PCR; TCRdb stores in-frame clones only, minus some. The sample carries roughly 190,000 clones, roughly 90% recorded once. Source material: PBMCs or T cells enriched from blood (not recorded which). These receptors all stem from a woman younger than 30 who had recovered from COVID-19. The CDR3 runs from the conserved cysteine through the conserved F or W. Fields, in order: D gene, clone size, J gene, V gene, CDR3 DNA, CDR3 protein. A D gene is named only where the DNA matches it firmly. Size tells how often a clone was seen (once, few, many) or the class of an expanded clone, and some rows leave it out.

>TRBD1|-|TRBJ1-1|TRBV6-5
TGTGCCAGCAGTTACTCGATCAGGGGGATGAACACTGAAGCTTTCTTT
CASSYSIRGMNTEAFF
>-|-|TRBJ2-3|TRBV30
TGTGCCTGGGGTGGTTTAGCGGACCGCACAGATACGCAGTATTTT
CAWGGLADRTDTQYF
>TRBD2|once|TRBJ2-5|TRBV27
TGTGCCAGCAGTTTGGGCGGGAGGGCATTAGAGACCCAGTACTTC
CASSLGGRALETQYF
>-|once|TRBJ2-5|TRBV5-1
TGCGCCAGCAGCTTGGGGGCCCAGGAGACCCAGTACTTC
CASSLGAQETQYF
>TRBD1|once|TRBJ1-1|TRBV11-2
TGTGCCAGCAGCTCCACGGACAGGGCGAACACTGAAGCTTTCTTT
CASSSTDRANTEAFF
>TRBD2|-|TRBJ2-1|TRBV7-2
TGTGCCACCGCAGGGACTAGCGGGAACAATGAGCAGTTCTTC
CATAGTSGNNEQFF
>TRBD2|-|TRBJ2-2|TRBV19
TGTGCCAGTAGTCAAACTAGCGGGAGGGCCTCCGGGGAGCTGTTTTTT
CASSQTSGRASGELFF
>-|-|TRBJ2-7|TRBV3-1/TRBV3-2
TGTGCCAGCAGCCACGGGATCGGGAGTCCCTACGAGCAGTACTTC
CASSHGIGSPYEQYF
>-|once|TRBJ2-1|TRBV7-2
TGTGCCAGCAGCTTAGCGGACAAGCAGGGGGAGCAGTTCTTC
CASSLADKQGEQFF
>-|-|TRBJ2-3|TRBV19
TGTGCCAGTAGCCCAGGTCTCACAGATACGCAGTATTTT
CASSPGLTDTQYF
>-|-|TRBJ2-2|TRBV9
TGTGCCAGCAGCGCCCGGGGGAACACCGGGGAGCTGTTTTTT
CASSARGNTGELFF
>-|-|TRBJ2-3|TRBV29-1
TGCAGCGCTTCTACCTCTAGCACAGATACGCAGTATTTT
CSASTSSTDTQYF
>TRBD1|-|TRBJ2-1|TRBV10-3
TGTGCCATCAGGAGCGACAGGGGGCGATCCAATGAGCAGTTCTTC
CAIRSDRGRSNEQFF
>-|few|TRBJ1-6|TRBV15
TGTGCCACCAGCAGAGAGTTCAGTCATAATTCACCCCTCCACTTT
CATSREFSHNSPLHF
>-|-|TRBJ2-3|TRBV28
TGTGCCAGCAGTCCCAAGGGCTGGGGGCGGTGGACAGATACGCAGTATTTT
CASSPKGWGRWTDTQYF
>TRBD1|-|TRBJ2-7|TRBV5-1
TGCGCCAGCAGCACCGAAGGACAGGGACAAGTCCAAGTTAGGTACGAGCAGTACTTC
CASSTEGQGQVQVRYEQYF
>-|-|TRBJ1-3|TRBV6-5
TGTGCCAGCTCCCGTTCCTCTGGAAACACCATATATTTT
CASSRSSGNTIYF
>TRBD2|-|TRBJ2-3|TRBV30
TGTGCCTGGACGAGCGGGAGAAGCACAGATACGCAGTATTTT
CAWTSGRSTDTQYF
>-|once|TRBJ2-7|TRBV7-3
TGTGCCAGCAGCTTTCAACAGGGTAGCGAGCAGTACTTC
CASSFQQGSEQYF
>-|-|TRBJ1-1|TRBV7-8
TGTGCCAGCAGCTTAGACGGCAGGATGGCCCTGAACACTGAAGCTTTCTTT
CASSLDGRMALNTEAFF
>TRBD1|once|TRBJ2-4|TRBV5-1
TGCGCCAGCAGCTTGTATGTCGAGGGGGCGCGATTTGGATACATTCAGTACTTC
CASSLYVEGARFGYIQYF
>TRBD1|-|TRBJ1-6|TRBV28
TGTGCCAGCAGTTTTCCCGGGACAGGGTATAATTCACCCCTCCACTTT
CASSFPGTGYNSPLHF
>-|-|TRBJ2-2|TRBV6-5
TGTGCCACCTCTCGGAAGGGCGGAGGTACCGGGGAGCTGTTTTTT
CATSRKGGGTGELFF
>-|-|TRBJ2-2|TRBV30
TGTGCCTGGAAAGGGGTTTGGGCCGGGGAGCTGTTTTTT
CAWKGVWAGELFF
>-|-|TRBJ2-7|TRBV30
TGTGCCTGGGACCACAGCTACGAGCAGTACTTC
CAWDHSYEQYF
>-|-|TRBJ1-1|TRBV5-1
TGCGCCAGTGGGGAAGTACAGGGACCGGCTGAAGCTTTCTTT
CASGEVQGPAEAFF
>TRBD1|-|TRBJ1-2|TRBV25-1
TGTGCCAGCAGGGGGACAGGCGCTAACTATGGCTACACCTTC
CASRGTGANYGYTF
>-|-|TRBJ1-2|TRBV29-1
TGCAGCGTTGGGGCCCAGGGTGGCTACACCTTC
CSVGAQGGYTF
>-|-|TRBJ2-7|TRBV4-1
TGCGCCAGCAGCCAAAATCCCAGGGCGGAAGGCTCCTACGAGCAGTACTTC
CASSQNPRAEGSYEQYF
>TRBD2|once|TRBJ2-7|TRBV6-5
TGTGCCAGCAGGAGGACTAGCGGGAGGACCGAGCAGTACTTC
CASRRTSGRTEQYF
>-|-|TRBJ2-7|TRBV12-3/TRBV12-4
TGTGCCAGCAGGCAGACCTACGAGCAGTACTTC
CASRQTYEQYF
>TRBD1|-|TRBJ1-4|TRBV4-1
TGCGCCAGCAGCCAAGACCCCGGACAGGACGAGGCAAGGATCCTGAGTCCAAAACTGTTTTTT
CASSQDPGQDEARILSPKLFF
>-|-|TRBJ1-1|TRBV2
TGTGCCAGCAGTGAAGAGCGGGGTATGAGCACTGAAGCTTTCTTT
CASSEERGMSTEAFF
>-|-|TRBJ2-7|TRBV5-8
TGTGCCAGCAGCTTAATAACAGCCTACGAGCAGTACTTC
CASSLITAYEQYF
>-|-|TRBJ1-2|TRBV19
TGTGCCAGTAACCTCCAGGGTGGGTATGGCTACACCTTC
CASNLQGGYGYTF
>TRBD2|-|TRBJ2-1|TRBV7-9
TGTGCCAGCAGCACCCCGGGACTAGACTACAATGAGCAGTTCTTC
CASSTPGLDYNEQFF
>-|-|TRBJ1-6|TRBV28
TGTGCCAGCAGGAGTACCTATAATTCACCCCTCCACTTT
CASRSTYNSPLHF
>-|-|TRBJ2-5|TRBV28
TGTGCCAGCAGGCTGATTGAGCCCGGGGCCCAGTACTTC
CASRLIEPGAQYF
>TRBD1|many|TRBJ2-2|TRBV6-5
TGTGCCAGCAGCGGACAGGGTGACACCGGGGAGCTGTTTTTT
CASSGQGDTGELFF
>TRBD1|-|TRBJ2-1|TRBV27
TGTGCCAGCAGTCCACAGGGGGCTTCCTACAATGAGCAGTTCTTC
CASSPQGASYNEQFF
>-|-|TRBJ2-7|TRBV10-3
TGTGCCATCAGTGGGAGCGAGTACGAGCAGTACTTC
CAISGSEYEQYF
>TRBD1|once|TRBJ1-2|TRBV2
TGTGCCAGCAGCGCTGAACAGGGGGGGATTCTCCGCGCTTATGGCTACACCTTC
CASSAEQGGILRAYGYTF
>TRBD1|once|TRBJ2-1|TRBV6-5
TGTGCCAGCCAACAGGGGTGGGTGAATGAGCAGTTCTTC
CASQQGWVNEQFF
>TRBD2|once|TRBJ2-7|TRBV4-3
TGCGCCAGCAGCCAAGAGGTTGGACTAGCGGGAGTAGGGCAGTACTTC
CASSQEVGLAGVGQYF
>-|-|TRBJ2-7|TRBV20-1
TGCAGTGCTAGTCGGGGGACCTCCTACGAGCAGTACTTC
CSASRGTSYEQYF
>TRBD1|-|TRBJ2-2|TRBV7-9
TGTGCCAGCAGCTTCCTAGACAGGGGCGGCTACACCGGGGAGCTGTTTTTT
CASSFLDRGGYTGELFF
>-|-|TRBJ1-5|TRBV2
TGTGCCAGCAGCGACACAGTAGTTAGCAATCAGCCCCAGCATTTT
CASSDTVVSNQPQHF
>-|-|TRBJ1-3|TRBV10-3
TGTGCCACCTCGGGGGACGGGGACACCATATATTTT
CATSGDGDTIYF
>TRBD1|-|TRBJ2-1|TRBV25-1
TGTGCCAGCACGGGACAGCTGTACAATGAGCAGTTCTTC
CASTGQLYNEQFF
>-|-|TRBJ2-6|TRBV7-2
TGTGCCAGCAGTCGTCTTTATGAGGCGGGCTCTGGGGCCAACGTCCTGACTTTC
CASSRLYEAGSGANVLTF